What follows are 5 T cell receptor beta chains derived from one specimen sequenced in a study of long-term antiretroviral therapy in people with HIV. A v3.0 immunoSEQ assay was performed at survey level. Measured with immunoSEQ multiplex PCR; TCRdb has only the in-frame clones, and not every one. The sample consists of about 16,000 clones, around three quarters of them appearing once. The input for sequencing was unsorted PBMCs, taken 1.5 years before starting antiretroviral therapy. The receptors here all came from a woman aged 45-65 years with HIV.

The V and J genes are TRBV6-1 and TRBJ1-5; 8 bases fit TRBD1. This CDR3 has 14 amino acids. V trimming: 5 bases; J trimming: 3 bases; junction bases outside the gene matches: 3. Germline CDR1 MNHNS, CDR2 SASEGT. The CDR3 sequence is CASSKDRANQPQHF. The CDR3 region has the DNA TGTGCCAGCAGTAAGGACAGGGCCAATCAGCCCCAGCATTTT.

The gene calls are TRBV27 and TRBJ2-1; TRBD2 matches 13 bases. Germline values: CDR1 MNHEY, CDR2 SMNVEV (reference sequence). The V segment lost 10 bases and the J segment 1 base; nucleotides outside the gene matches: 10. The CDR3 has 17 residues. The CDR3 reads CATRLAGGYLSYNEQFF. CDR3 bases: TGTGCCACCCGACTAGCGGGGGGTTACCTATCCTACAATGAGCAGTTCTTC.

Concerning this clone itself: The limits of the CDR3 on the DNA are not certain, so only TCRdb's listed CDR3 is given. V is TRBV12-5 and J is TRBJ2-3; the D segment call TRBD2 is taken from the table without a DNA check. The CDR3 extends over 15 residues, inclusive of both ends. Germline V lookup: CDR1 LGHNT, CDR2 FRNRAP. CDR3 sequence: CASGLGTGGADTQYF.

The V gene is TRBV7-8, the J gene TRBJ1-3; D gene ambiguous. In germline, CDR1 is SGHVS, CDR2 FQNEAQ. Trimming removed 5 bases from V and 0 bases from J, with 11 bases in between. The CDR3 loop spans 15 amino acids. CDR3 loop: CASSPPSGSGNTIYF. The CDR3 nucleotides read TGTGCCAGCAGCCCACCGTCCGGCTCTGGAAACACCATATATTTT.

The chain couples TRBV11-2 to TRBJ2-7; TRBD2 aligns across 8 bases. Unmatched junction bases numbered 8, after V lost 4 bases and J lost 6 bases. In germline, CDR1 is SGHAT, CDR2 FQNNGV. The CDR3 runs to 14 residues. CDR3 coding DNA: TGTGCCAGCAGCTCGCCGGGGGGGGACGGCGAGCAGTACTTC. Translation gives CASSSPGGDGEQYF. Combining the CDR3 with reference TRBV11-2 and TRBJ2-7 gives the whole variable domain EAGVAQSPRYKIIEKRQSVAFWCNPISGHATLYWYQQILGQGPKLLIQFQNNGVVDDSQLPKDRFSAERLKGVDSTLKIQPAKLEDSAVYLCASSSPGGDGEQYFGPGTRLTVT.